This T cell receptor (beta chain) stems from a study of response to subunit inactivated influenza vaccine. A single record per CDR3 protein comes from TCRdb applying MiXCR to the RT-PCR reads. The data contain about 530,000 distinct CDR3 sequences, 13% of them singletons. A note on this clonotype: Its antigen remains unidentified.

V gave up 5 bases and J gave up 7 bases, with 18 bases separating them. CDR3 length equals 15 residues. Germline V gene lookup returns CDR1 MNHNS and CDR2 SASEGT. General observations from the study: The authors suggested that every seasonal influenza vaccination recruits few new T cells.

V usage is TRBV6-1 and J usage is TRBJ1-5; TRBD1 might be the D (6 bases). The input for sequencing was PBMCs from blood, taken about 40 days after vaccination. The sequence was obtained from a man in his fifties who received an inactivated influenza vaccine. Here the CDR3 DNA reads TGTGCCAGCAGTCTAAGTAAGGGGGGGGGCCAGCCCCAGCATTTT. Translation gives CASSLSKGGGQPQHF.